This T cell receptor beta chain emerged from a study of CD8 T cells in Susac syndrome. Sequencing of TCR beta was undertaken in CD8+ and CD4+ T cells derived from blood. Germline CDR1 and CDR2: MNHEY and SMNVEV (reference sequence). This CDR3 region has 13 residues. The ends lost 5 bases at V and 8 bases at J; junction bases unmatched: 6. The authors reverse transcribed roughly 0.5 to 1 ug RNA with random hexamers. Using its own MiXCR run on the immunoSEQ multiplex PCR reads, TCRdb lists one record per CDR3 protein. The repertoire holds about 200,000 distinct CDR3 sequences, with 85% to 95% as singletons.

This TCR came from a human donor in good health. The chain links TRBV27 to TRBJ1-2, with 9 bases identical to TRBD1. Sequencing was carried out using CD4+ T cells from PBMCs. CDR3 protein: CASSPLDRGGYTF. CDR3 in DNA: TGTGCCAGCAGTCCCTTGGACAGGGGAGGCTACACCTTC.